A single sample gave rise to the 23 T cell receptor beta chains below, sequenced in a study of CD8 T cells in ankylosing spondylitis. Study-wide findings and caveats: It appeared that ankylosing spondylitis blood was characterized by a TCR beta motif of under ten highly homologous variants.

TCRdb ran MiXCR on the 5' RACE reads and lists one entry per CDR3 protein. The repertoire holds about 510,000 distinct CDR3 sequences, roughly 5.3% seen once, with under 4.5% in the top ten. No antigens are known for them. The sample comprised blood, either unsorted or a sorted T cell fraction (not recorded which). Source of these receptors: a male donor with ankylosing spondylitis.

This clonotype has at least ten counts. V and J are TRBV7-3 and TRBJ2-3, with D tentatively TRBD2 (5 bases). Trimming removed 4 bases from V and 8 bases from J, with 16 bases in between. CDR1 is SGHTA and CDR2 is FQGTGA in the germline V gene. This CDR3 spans 14 amino acids. The CDR3 sequence is CASSSLGRAGTQYF. The CDR3, as DNA: TGTGCCAGCAGCTCCCTTGGAAGGGCGGGTACGCAGTATTTT.

This clonotype was detected many times. The chain is built from TRBV7-8 and TRBJ2-2, with 7 bases that match TRBD1. The CDR3 runs 17 residues. Germline CDR1 and CDR2: SGHVS and FQNEAQ. With 5 bases clipped from V and 1 base from J, the junction kept 10 bases outside the gene matches. CDR3 in DNA: TGTGCCAGCAGCCTTAATCGGGACAGAAGGAACACCGGGGAGCTGTTTTTT. Translated: CASSLNRDRRNTGELFF. The whole variable domain, filled in from reference TRBV7-8 and TRBJ2-2, reads GAGVSQSPRYKVAKRGQDVALRCDPISGHVSLFWYQQALGQGPEFLTYFQNEAQLDKSGLPSDRFFAERPEGSVSTLKIQRTQQEDSAVYLCASSLNRDRRNTGELFFGEGSRLTVL.

This clonotype was seen ten or more times. J is TRBJ1-1 and V is TRBV7-9; TRBD1 agrees at 10 bases. Germline V gives CDR1 SEHNR, CDR2 FQNEAQ (reference sequence). V was clipped by 5 bases and J by 1 base; unmatched bases: 7. The CDR3 spans 16 residues. CDR3 sequence reads: CASSNRQGAANTEAFF. The CDR3 bases are TGTGCCAGCAGCAACAGACAGGGGGCGGCGAACACTGAAGCTTTCTTT.

This clonotype was found many times. The chain couples TRBV10-3 to TRBJ2-7; TRBD1 or TRBD2 may be the D gene (5 bases each). Trimming pared 3 bases from V and 2 bases from J, leaving 17 bases between. The CDR3 spans 16 residues. In germline, CDR1 is ENHRY, CDR2 SYGVKD. The CDR3 DNA follows: TGTGCCATCAGTGACCCGGGGCAGCCGTATGCCTACGAGCAGTACTTC. It translates to CAISDPGQPYAYEQYF.

The table lists this clonotype with a few counts. The chain joins TRBV9 to TRBJ1-2; TRBD1 matches 8 bases. CDR1 and CDR2 from the germline V gene are SGDLS and YYNGEE. This CDR3 has 15 residues. Trimming removed 3 bases from V and 2 bases from J; junction bases left unmatched: 6. CDR3 bases: TGTGCCAGCAGCGCGGGGGACAGGCCGAACTATGGCTACACCTTC. As protein: CASSAGDRPNYGYTF.

The table lists this clonotype with a few counts. This rearrangement joins TRBV10-3 to TRBJ2-1, with TRBD2 matching 11 bases. This CDR3 has 18 amino acids. J was trimmed by 4 bases and V by 11 bases; bases with no gene match: 19. Germline lookup yields CDR1 ENHRY and CDR2 SYGVKD. CDR3 DNA sequence: TGTGCCGTACAGACGAACCTAGCGGGGGGCCGACTATACAATGAGCAGTTCTTC. It encodes CAVQTNLAGGRLYNEQFF.

This clonotype was seen ten or more times. The V and J genes are TRBV5-1 and TRBJ2-1; D not resolved. The CDR3 spans 14 residues. Germline V gene sequence: CDR1 SGHRS, CDR2 YFSETQ. V gave up 4 bases and J gave up 3 bases, with 11 bases separating them. In DNA, the CDR3 is TGCGCCAGCAGCCCCATAGCAGACTACAATGAGCAGTTCTTC. Translated: CASSPIADYNEQFF.

At least ten counts were recorded for this clonotype. The genes are TRBV11-2 and TRBJ2-3; tentatively, D is TRBD1 or TRBD2 (6 bases each). This CDR3 region has 18 residues. Trimming shortened V by 2 bases and J by 7 bases, and 25 bases separated the two germline ends. Per the germline V gene, CDR1 is SGHAT and CDR2 is FQNNGV. CDR3: CASSLLPASGATSNTQYF. The CDR3 DNA reads TGTGCCAGCAGCTTACTTCCGGCATCGGGGGCTACCTCAAATACGCAGTATTTT. Using reference TRBV11-2 and TRBJ2-3 for the parts outside the CDR3, the full variable domain is EAGVAQSPRYKIIEKRQSVAFWCNPISGHATLYWYQQILGQGPKLLIQFQNNGVVDDSQLPKDRFSAERLKGVDSTLKIQPAKLEDSAVYLCASSLLPASGATSNTQYFGPGTRLTVL.

The chain links TRBV7-2 to TRBJ1-3; D is perhaps TRBD1 (6 bases). CDR3 length: 15 residues. Germline V gene lookup returns CDR1 SGHTA and CDR2 FQGNSA. Trimming took off 5 bases at V and 0 bases at J, with 11 bases between the two ends. CDR3 coding DNA: TGTGCCAGCAGCCCGGACAGCAACTCTGGAAACACCATATATTTT. This gives the protein CASSPDSNSGNTIYF.

The chain uses TRBV13 and TRBJ2-7; TRBD1 is a possible D gene (5 bases). The CDR3 sequence is 12 residues long. From germline, CDR1 is PRHDT and CDR2 FYEKMQ (reference sequence). Between the trimmed V and J ends, which lost 5 bases and 9 bases, there was a span of 14 bases. Written as DNA, the CDR3 is TGTGCCAGCAGCATGGCAGGGTATCCGCAGTACTTC. As protein: CASSMAGYPQYF.

This clonotype was recorded many times. The chain combines TRBV10-3 with TRBJ2-3; 8 nucleotides agree with TRBD1. Germline CDR1 ENHRY, CDR2 SYGVKD. The CDR3 runs to 16 residues. V lost 6 bases and J lost 1; bases outside the gene matches: 9. CDR3 in DNA: TGTGCCATCAGCAGCCGGGACAGGAGCCGCACAGATACGCAGTATTTT. Its translation: CAISSRDRSRTDTQYF.

This clonotype was observed many times. The CDR3 loop is CSAPGTSGVEQYF. CDR3 DNA sequence: TGCAGTGCCCCCGGGACTAGCGGGGTCGAGCAGTACTTC. This chain uses TRBV20-1 with TRBJ2-7, with TRBD2 identical over 13 bases. CDR1 and CDR2 from the germline V gene are DFQATT and SNEGSKA (reference sequence). Unmatched junction bases numbered 5, after V lost 6 bases and J lost 6 bases. CDR3 size: 13 residues.

This clonotype was counted at least ten times. This chain connects TRBV7-2 to TRBJ2-1; TRBD2 aligns across 9 bases. The CDR3 covers 15 residues. Germline-derived CDR1 and CDR2 are SGHTA and FQGNSA. With 1 base clipped from V and 6 bases from J, the junction kept 4 bases outside the gene matches. As DNA, the CDR3 is TGTGCCAGCAGCTTAGGCGGGAGGGCCGGCAATGAGCAGTTCTTC. It translates to CASSLGGRAGNEQFF.

This clonotype was observed many times. This chain connects TRBV28 to TRBJ1-2, with no clear D. V lost 2 bases and J 3 bases, leaving 7 bases between the germline ends. There are 13 residues in the CDR3. Per germline, CDR1 MDHEN and CDR2 SYDVKM. CDR3 sequence: CASSLVYDYGYTF. CDR3 in DNA: TGTGCCAGCAGTTTAGTCTACGACTATGGCTACACCTTC.

This clonotype was detected many times. At one end, the junction sequence differs from germline, possibly due to a read error. The chain joins TRBV7-7 to TRBJ2-1, with D tentatively TRBD1 or TRBD2 (5 bases each). The length of the CDR3 is 15 residues. The germline CDR1 and CDR2 sequences are SSHAT and FNYEAQ (reference sequence). The CDR3 DNA follows: TGTGCTAGCAGTCGGGACGGCGGCGACCTGAATGAGCAGTTCTTC. Amino acids: CASSRDGGDLNEQFF.

In its sample, this clonotype was seen many times. The chain carries TRBV10-3 and TRBJ2-1, with 16 positions matching TRBD2. CDR3 length: 18 amino acids. V was clipped by 0 bases and J by 7 bases; unmatched bases: 6. Germline V lookup: CDR1 ENHRY, CDR2 SYGVKD. The CDR3 region has the DNA TGTGCCATCAGTGAGTCGGGACTAGCGGGAGGGCCAGAGAATGAGCAGTTCTTC. Translated, it gives CAISESGLAGGPENEQFF.

This clonotype has ten or more counts. At one end, the junction sequence differs from germline, possibly due to a read error. The V and J genes are TRBV18 and TRBJ2-5; 9 positions agree with TRBD1. The CDR3 runs to 13 residues. Germline values: CDR1 KGHSH, CDR2 LQKENI. CDR3 loop: CASSPGQGETQYF. DNA for the CDR3: TGCGCCAGCAGCCCAGGACAGGGGGAGACCCAGTACTTC.

This clonotype was observed many times. The chain links TRBV20-1 to TRBJ2-1; 9 nucleotides agree with TRBD1. CDR1 DFQATT and CDR2 SNEGSKA come from the germline V gene (reference sequence). The CDR3 extends over 17 amino acids. After removal of 0 bases from V and 2 bases from J, the junction contained 8 bases not matched to a gene. The CDR3 region has the DNA TGCAGTGCTAGAGACACCACCGGGACAGGGACCTACAATGAGCAGTTCTTC. Translation gives CSARDTTGTGTYNEQFF.

Ten or more counts support this clonotype. The J gene is TRBJ2-7, the V gene TRBV10-3; a weak D match, TRBD2 (5 bases). The germline gives CDR1 ENHRY, CDR2 SYGVKD. V lost 3 bases, J lost 5 bases, and 11 bases lay in between. This CDR3 has 13 residues. CDR3 amino acids: CAISDRGLDEQYF. DNA of the CDR3: TGTGCCATCAGTGACCGAGGGCTAGACGAGCAGTACTTC.

This clonotype was seen only a few times. V and J are TRBV18 and TRBJ2-7; perhaps D is TRBD1 or TRBD2 (6 bases each). The V gene lost 2 bases and the J gene lost 0 bases, with 17 bases spanning the gap. Germline CDR1 KGHSH, CDR2 LQKENI. This CDR3 comprises 17 residues. The CDR3 protein is CASSPNPGGTYSYEQYF. The DNA of the CDR3 is TGTGCCAGCTCACCAAACCCCGGGGGCACCTACTCCTACGAGCAGTACTTC.

The chain combines TRBV20-1 with TRBJ1-1; D may be TRBD1 (6 bases). The V end was cut by 5 bases, the J end by 2 bases, with 12 bases between. There are 13 residues in the CDR3. Germline CDR1 is DFQATT and CDR2 is SNEGSKA (reference sequence). The CDR3 DNA sequence: TGCAGTGCTGCGGGACACATAAACACTGAAGCTTTCTTT. Its translation: CSAAGHINTEAFF.

The chain recombines TRBV20-1 with TRBJ1-4, with D maybe TRBD1 (6 bases). The germline V gene has CDR1 DFQATT and CDR2 SNEGSKA (reference sequence). The CDR3 has 15 residues. V lost 3 bases to trimming and J lost 4 bases, with 15 bases between them. This CDR3 reads CSARGLQGSNEKLFF. The CDR3 DNA reads TGCAGTGCTAGGGGCCTACAGGGTAGTAATGAAAAACTGTTTTTT.

This clonotype was seen many times. The chain joins TRBV29-1 to TRBJ2-1; 9 nucleotides agree with TRBD2. Germline assignment: CDR1 SQVTM and CDR2 ANQGSEA. The V segment lost 8 bases and the J segment 5 bases; nucleotides outside the gene matches: 4. The CDR3 covers 12 residues. The DNA for the CDR3 is TGCAGCTTAGGACTAGCGAACAATGAGCAGTTCTTC. Protein: CSLGLANNEQFF.